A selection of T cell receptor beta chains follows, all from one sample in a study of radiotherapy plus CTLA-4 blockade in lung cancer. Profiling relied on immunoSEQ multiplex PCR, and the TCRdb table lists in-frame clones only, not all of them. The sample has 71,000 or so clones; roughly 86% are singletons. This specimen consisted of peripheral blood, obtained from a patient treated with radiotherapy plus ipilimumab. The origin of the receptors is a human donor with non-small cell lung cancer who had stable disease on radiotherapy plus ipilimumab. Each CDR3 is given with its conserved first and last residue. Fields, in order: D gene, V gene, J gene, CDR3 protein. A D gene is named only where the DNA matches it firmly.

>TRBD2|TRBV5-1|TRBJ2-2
CASSLDPSGRVGNTGELFF
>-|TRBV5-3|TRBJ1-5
CASSLWGPSNQPQHF
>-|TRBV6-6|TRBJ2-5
CASSYSKGFGQETQYF
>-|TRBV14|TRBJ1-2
CASSQEPYYGYTF
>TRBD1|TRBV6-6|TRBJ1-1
CASQSGGAGTEAFF
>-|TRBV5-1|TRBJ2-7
CASSLRTGSYEQYF
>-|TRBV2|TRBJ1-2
CASLEATANYGYTF
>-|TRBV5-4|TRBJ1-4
CASSSKSATNEKLFF
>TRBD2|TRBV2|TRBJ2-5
CASSLAGTNQETQYF
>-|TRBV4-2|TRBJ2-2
CASSQEVGALTGELFF